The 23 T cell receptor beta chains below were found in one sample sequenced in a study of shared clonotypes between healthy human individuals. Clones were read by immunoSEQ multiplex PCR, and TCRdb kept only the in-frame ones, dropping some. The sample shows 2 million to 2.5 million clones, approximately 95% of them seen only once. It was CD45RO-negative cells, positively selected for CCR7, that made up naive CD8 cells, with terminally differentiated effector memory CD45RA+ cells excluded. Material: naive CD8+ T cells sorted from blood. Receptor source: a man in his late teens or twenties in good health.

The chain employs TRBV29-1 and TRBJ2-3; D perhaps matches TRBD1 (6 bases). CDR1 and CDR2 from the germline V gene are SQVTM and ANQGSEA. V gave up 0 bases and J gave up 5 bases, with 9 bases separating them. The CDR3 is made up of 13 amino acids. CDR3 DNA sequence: TGCAGCGTTGAAGATCAAGGGGGAGATACGCAGTATTTT. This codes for CSVEDQGGDTQYF.

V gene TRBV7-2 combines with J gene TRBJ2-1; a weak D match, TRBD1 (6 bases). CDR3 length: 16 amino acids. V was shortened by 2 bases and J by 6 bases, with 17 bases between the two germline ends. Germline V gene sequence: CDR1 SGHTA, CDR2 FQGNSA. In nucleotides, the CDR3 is TGTGCCAGCAGCTTAAAACTGGCAGGGGTTCTCAATGAGCAGTTCTTC. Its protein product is CASSLKLAGVLNEQFF.

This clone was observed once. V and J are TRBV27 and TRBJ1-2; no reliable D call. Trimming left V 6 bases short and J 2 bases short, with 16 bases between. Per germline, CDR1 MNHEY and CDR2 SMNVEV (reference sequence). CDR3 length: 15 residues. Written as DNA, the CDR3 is TGTGCCAGCAGATTCTCGGCCCACGTAAACTATGGCTACACCTTC. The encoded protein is CASRFSAHVNYGYTF.

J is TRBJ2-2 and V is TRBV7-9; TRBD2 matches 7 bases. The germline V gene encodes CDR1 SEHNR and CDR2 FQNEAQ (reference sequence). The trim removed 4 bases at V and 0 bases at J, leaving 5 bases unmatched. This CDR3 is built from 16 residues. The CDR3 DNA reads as TGTGCCAGCAGCTCGTTAGCGGGCCCGAACACCGGGGAGCTGTTTTTT. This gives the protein CASSSLAGPNTGELFF.

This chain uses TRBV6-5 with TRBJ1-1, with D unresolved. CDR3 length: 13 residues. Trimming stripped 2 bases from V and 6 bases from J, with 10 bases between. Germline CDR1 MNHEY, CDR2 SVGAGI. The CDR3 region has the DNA TGTGCCAGCAGTTACCCGGAAGCGGCTGAAGCTTTCTTT. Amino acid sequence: CASSYPEAAEAFF.

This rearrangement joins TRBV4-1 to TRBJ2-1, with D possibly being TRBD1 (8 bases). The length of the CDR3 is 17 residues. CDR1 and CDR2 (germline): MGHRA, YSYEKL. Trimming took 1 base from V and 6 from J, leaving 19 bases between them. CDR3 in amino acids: CASSQVPHRGGFNEQFF. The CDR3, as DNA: TGCGCCAGCAGCCAAGTCCCCCACAGGGGGGGTTTCAATGAGCAGTTCTTC.

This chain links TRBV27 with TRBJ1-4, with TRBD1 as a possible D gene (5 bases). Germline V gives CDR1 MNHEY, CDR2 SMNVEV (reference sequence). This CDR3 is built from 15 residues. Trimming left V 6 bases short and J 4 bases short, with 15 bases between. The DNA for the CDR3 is TGTGCCAGCAGCGCTATAGGACACTATAATGAAAAACTGTTTTTT. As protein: CASSAIGHYNEKLFF.

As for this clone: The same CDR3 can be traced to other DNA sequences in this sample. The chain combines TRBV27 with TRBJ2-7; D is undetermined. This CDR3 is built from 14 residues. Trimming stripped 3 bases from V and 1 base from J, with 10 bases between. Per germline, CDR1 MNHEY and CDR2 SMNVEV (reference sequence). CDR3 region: CASSFGSGSYEQYF. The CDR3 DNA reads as TGTGCCAGCAGTTTTGGAAGTGGGTCCTACGAGCAGTACTTC.

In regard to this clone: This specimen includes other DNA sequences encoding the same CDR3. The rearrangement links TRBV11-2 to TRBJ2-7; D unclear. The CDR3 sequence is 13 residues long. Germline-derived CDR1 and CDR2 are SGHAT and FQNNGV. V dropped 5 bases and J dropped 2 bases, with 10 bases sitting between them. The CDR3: CASSPRAPYEQYF. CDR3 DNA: TGTGCCAGCAGCCCCCGTGCCCCCTACGAGCAGTACTTC.

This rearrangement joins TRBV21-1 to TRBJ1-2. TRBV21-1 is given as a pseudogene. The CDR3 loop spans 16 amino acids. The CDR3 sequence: CASSTSRGGGLYGYTF. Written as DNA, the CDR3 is TGTGCCAGCAGCACATCCCGAGGGGGGGGGCTCTATGGCTACACCTTC.

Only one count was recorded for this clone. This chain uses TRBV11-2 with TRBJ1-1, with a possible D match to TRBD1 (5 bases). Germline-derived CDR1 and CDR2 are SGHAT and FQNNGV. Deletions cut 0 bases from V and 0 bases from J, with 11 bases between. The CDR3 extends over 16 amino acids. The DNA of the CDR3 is TGTGCCAGCAGCTTAGATGAAGAGGGGATGAACACTGAAGCTTTCTTT. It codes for CASSLDEEGMNTEAFF.

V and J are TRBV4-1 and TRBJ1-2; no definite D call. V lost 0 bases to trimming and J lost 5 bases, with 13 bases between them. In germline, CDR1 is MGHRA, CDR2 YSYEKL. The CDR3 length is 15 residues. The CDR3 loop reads CASSQDGRTSYGYTF. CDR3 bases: TGCGCCAGCAGCCAAGATGGGAGAACCTCTTATGGCTACACCTTC.

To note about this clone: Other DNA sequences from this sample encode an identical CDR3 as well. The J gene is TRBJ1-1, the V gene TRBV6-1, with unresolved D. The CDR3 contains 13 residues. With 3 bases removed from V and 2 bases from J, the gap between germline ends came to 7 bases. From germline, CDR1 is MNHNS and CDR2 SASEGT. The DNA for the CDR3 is TGTGCCAGCAGTGAGACGGTTAACACTGAAGCTTTCTTT. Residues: CASSETVNTEAFF.

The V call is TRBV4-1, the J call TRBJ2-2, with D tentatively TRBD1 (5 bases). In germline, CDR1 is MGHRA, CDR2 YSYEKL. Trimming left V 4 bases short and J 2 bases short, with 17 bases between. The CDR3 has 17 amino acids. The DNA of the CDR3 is TGCGCCAGCAGCCCACGACCCGGCAGGGATAACACCGGGGAGCTGTTTTTT. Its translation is CASSPRPGRDNTGELFF.

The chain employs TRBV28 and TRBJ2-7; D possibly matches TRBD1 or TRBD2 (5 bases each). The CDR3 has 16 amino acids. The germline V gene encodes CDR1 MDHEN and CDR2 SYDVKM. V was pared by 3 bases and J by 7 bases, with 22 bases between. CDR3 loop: CASSLEYGVLGEEQYF. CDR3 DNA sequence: TGTGCCAGCAGTTTGGAGTATGGGGTCTTGGGGGAGGAGCAGTACTTC.

The CDR3 region is CASSYIGNEQFF. CDR3 sequence (DNA): TGTGCCAGCAGTTATATAGGCAATGAGCAGTTCTTC. The chain links TRBV6-1 to TRBJ2-1; D gene ambiguous. In germline, CDR1 is MNHNS, CDR2 SASEGT. Trimming shortened V by 5 bases and J by 6 bases, and 8 bases separated the two germline ends. This CDR3 is built from 12 residues.

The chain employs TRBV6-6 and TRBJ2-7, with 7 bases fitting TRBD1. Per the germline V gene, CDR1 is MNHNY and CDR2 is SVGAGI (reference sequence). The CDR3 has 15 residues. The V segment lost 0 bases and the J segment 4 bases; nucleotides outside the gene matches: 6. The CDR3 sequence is CASSYSTGDGYEQYF. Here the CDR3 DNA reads TGTGCCAGCAGTTACTCAACAGGGGACGGTTACGAGCAGTACTTC.

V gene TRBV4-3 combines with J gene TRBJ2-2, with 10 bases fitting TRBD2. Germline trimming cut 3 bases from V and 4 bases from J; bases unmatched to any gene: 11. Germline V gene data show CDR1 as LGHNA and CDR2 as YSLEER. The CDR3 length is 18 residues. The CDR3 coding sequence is TGCGCCAGCAGCCAGGATAGGGGGACTAGCGCCTTCACCGGGGAGCTGTTTTTT. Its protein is CASSQDRGTSAFTGELFF.

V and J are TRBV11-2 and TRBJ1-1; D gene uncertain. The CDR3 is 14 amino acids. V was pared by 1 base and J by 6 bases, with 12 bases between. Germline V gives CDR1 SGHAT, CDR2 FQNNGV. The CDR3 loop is CASSLVGGVPEAFF. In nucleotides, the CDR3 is TGTGCCAGCAGCTTAGTAGGCGGGGTGCCTGAAGCTTTCTTT.

DNA for the CDR3: TGTGCCAGCAGTTACCTTGACGGGGGTTACGAGCAGTACTTC. This gives the protein CASSYLDGGYEQYF. V usage is TRBV6-5 and J usage is TRBJ2-7; weak D call: TRBD2 (6 bases). V lost 2 bases to trimming and J lost 4 bases, with 12 bases between them. This CDR3 comprises 14 residues. Looked up from germline, CDR1 is MNHEY and CDR2 is SVGAGI.

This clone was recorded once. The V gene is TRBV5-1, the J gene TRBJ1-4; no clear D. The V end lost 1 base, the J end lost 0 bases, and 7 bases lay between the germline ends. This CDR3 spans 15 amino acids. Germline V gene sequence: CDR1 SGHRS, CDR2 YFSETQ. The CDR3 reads CASSLQDATNEKLFF. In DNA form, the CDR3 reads TGCGCCAGCAGCTTGCAAGATGCAACTAATGAAAAACTGTTTTTT.

The CDR3 sequence is CASSWLTKTGELFF. CDR3 bases: TGTGCCAGCAGTTGGCTCACAAAAACCGGGGAGCTGTTTTTT. This chain links TRBV28 with TRBJ2-2, with D unresolved. CDR1 is MDHEN and CDR2 is SYDVKM in the germline V gene. The CDR3 loop spans 14 amino acids. V was clipped by 4 bases and J by 5 bases, with 11 bases between them.

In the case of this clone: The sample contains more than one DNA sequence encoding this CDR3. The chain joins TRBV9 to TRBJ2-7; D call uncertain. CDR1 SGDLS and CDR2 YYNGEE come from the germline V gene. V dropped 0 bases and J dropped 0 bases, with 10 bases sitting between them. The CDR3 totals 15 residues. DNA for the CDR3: TGTGCCAGCAGCGTAGCAGACGCTAGCTCCTACGAGCAGTACTTC. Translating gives CASSVADASSYEQYF.